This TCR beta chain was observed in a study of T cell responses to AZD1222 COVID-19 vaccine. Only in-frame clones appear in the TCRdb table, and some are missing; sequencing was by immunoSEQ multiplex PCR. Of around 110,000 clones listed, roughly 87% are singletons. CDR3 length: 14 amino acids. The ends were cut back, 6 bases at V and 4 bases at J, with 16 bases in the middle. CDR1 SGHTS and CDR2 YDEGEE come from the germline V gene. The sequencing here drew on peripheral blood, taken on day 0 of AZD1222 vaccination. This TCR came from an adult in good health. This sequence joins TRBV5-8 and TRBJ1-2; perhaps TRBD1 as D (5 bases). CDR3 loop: CASTWGGGSYGYTF. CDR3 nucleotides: TGTGCCAGCACCTGGGGGGGAGGTTCCTATGGCTACACCTTC.